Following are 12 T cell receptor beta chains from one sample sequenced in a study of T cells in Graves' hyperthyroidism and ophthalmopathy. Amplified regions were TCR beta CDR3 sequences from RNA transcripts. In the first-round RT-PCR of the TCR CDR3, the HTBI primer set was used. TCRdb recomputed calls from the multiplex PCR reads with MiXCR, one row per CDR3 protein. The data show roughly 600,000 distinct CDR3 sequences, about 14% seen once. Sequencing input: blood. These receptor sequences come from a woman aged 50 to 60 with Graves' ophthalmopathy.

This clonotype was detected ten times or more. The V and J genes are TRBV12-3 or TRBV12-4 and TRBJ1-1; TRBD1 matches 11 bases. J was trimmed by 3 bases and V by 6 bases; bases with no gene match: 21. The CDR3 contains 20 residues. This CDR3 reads CASRCLESCRTGGLDTEAFF. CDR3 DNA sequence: TGTGCCAGCAGATGTTTAGAAAGCTGCAGGACAGGGGGCCTCGACACTGAAGCTTTCTTT.

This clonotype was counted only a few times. This CDR3 is CSVTQAFRSYGYTF. In DNA, the CDR3 is TGCAGCGTCACCCAGGCGTTTCGGAGCTATGGCTACACCTTC. V usage is TRBV29-1 and J usage is TRBJ1-2, with D unclear. V lost 6 bases and J lost 4, with 18 bases in between. The CDR3 has 14 residues. Germline V gene lookup returns CDR1 SQVTM and CDR2 ANQGSEA.

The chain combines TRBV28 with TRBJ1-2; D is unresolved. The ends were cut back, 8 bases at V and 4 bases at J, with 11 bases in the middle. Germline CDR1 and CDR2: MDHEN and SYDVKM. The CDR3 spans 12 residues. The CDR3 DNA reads TGTGCCAGCGCCCCTAAGCCCTATGGCTACACCTTC. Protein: CASAPKPYGYTF.

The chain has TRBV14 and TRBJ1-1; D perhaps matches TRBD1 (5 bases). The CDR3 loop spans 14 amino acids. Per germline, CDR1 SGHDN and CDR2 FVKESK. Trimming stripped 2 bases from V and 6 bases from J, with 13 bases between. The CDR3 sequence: CASSQQGDWSEAFF. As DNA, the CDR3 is TGTGCCAGCAGCCAACAGGGTGATTGGTCTGAAGCTTTCTTT.

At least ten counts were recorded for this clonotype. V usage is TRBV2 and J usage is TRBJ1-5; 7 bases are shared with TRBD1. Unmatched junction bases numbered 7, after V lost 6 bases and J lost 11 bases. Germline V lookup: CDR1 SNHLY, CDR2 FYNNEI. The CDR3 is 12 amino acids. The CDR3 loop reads CASSLTGESQHF. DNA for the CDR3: TGTGCCAGCAGCTTAACAGGGGAATCCCAGCATTTT. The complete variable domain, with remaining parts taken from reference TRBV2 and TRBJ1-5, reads EPEVTQTPSHQVTQMGQEVILRCVPISNHLYFYWYRQILGQKVEFLVSFYNNEISEKSEIFDDQFSVERPDGSNFTLKIRSTKLEDSAMYFCASSLTGESQHFGDGTRLSIL.

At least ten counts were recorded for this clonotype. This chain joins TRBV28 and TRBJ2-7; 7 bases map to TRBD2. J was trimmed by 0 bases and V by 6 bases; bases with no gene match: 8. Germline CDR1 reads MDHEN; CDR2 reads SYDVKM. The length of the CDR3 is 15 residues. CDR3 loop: CASSELGDYSYEQYF. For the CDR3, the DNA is TGTGCCAGCAGCGAACTGGGGGACTACTCCTACGAGCAGTACTTC.

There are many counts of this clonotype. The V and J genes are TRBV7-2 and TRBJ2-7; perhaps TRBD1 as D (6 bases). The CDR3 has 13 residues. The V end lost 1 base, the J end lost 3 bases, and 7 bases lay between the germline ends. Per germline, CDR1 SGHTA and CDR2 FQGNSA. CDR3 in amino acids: CASSLEQGYEQYF. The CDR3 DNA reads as TGTGCCAGCAGCTTAGAACAGGGCTACGAGCAGTACTTC.

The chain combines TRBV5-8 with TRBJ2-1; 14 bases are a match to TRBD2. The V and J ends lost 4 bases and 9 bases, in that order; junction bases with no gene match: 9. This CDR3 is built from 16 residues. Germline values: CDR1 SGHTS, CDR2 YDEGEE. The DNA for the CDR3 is TGTGCCAGCAGCCTAGGGACTAGCGGGAGCACGGGTGAGCAGTTCTTC. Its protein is CASSLGTSGSTGEQFF.

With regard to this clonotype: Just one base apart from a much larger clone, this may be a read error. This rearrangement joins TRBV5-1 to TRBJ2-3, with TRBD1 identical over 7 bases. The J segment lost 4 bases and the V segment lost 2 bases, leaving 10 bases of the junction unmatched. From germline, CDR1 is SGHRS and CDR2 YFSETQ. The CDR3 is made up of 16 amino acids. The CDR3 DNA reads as TGCGCCAGCAGCTTAGCTTCGACAGGGCCGGCAGATACGCAGTATTTT. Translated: CASSLASTGPADTQYF.

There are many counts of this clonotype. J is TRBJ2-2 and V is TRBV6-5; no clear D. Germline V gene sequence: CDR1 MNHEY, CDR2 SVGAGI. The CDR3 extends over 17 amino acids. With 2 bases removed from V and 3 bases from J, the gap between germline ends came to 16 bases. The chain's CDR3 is CASSYGFRPQDTGELFF. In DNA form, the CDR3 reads TGTGCCAGCAGTTACGGGTTCCGGCCCCAAGACACCGGGGAGCTGTTTTTT.

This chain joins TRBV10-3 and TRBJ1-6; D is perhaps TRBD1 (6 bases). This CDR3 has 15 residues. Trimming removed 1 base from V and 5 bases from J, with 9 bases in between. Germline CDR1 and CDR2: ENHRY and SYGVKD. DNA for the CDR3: TGTGCCATCAGTGAGTTACCAGGGGATAATTCACCCCTCCACTTT. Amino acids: CAISELPGDNSPLHF.

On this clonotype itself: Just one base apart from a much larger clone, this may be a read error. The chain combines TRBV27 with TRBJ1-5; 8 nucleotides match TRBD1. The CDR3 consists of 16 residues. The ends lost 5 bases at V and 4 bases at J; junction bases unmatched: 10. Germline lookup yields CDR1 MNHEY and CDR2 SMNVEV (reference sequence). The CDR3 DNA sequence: TGTGCCAGCAGTCCCCGGACAGGGATAGAGAATCAGCCCCAGCATTTT. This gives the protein CASSPRTGIENQPQHF.